These T cell receptor beta chains were read from a single sample in a study of control samples from healthy donors and cancer patients. Some clones are missing from TCRdb's copy, which holds only in-frame ones; the method was immunoSEQ multiplex PCR. The sample has some 200,000 clones; around 92% are singletons. The specimen sequenced was blood. Receptor source: a woman aged 25-40 years in good health. Each CDR3 is given without its conserved first and last residue.

>TRBV28|TRBJ1-2
ASSPLFGRANYGYT
>TRBV4-1|TRBJ2-5
ASSQAPTGEETQY
>TRBV15|TRBJ1-5
ATSRGGSNQPQH
>TRBV12-3/TRBV12-4|TRBJ1-4
ASRPDRSEKLF
>TRBV4-1|TRBJ2-7
ASSPTGPYEQY
>TRBV20-1|TRBJ2-1
SASPTSSYNEQF
>TRBV28|TRBJ1-5
ASSLAGFTQPQH
>TRBV30|TRBJ2-2
AWSVPSETGELF
>TRBV19|TRBJ2-7
ASSRGYYEQY
>TRBV5-1|TRBJ1-1
ASSMTGDTEAF
>TRBV10-1|TRBJ2-7
ASSRDRGPPSYEQY
>TRBV9|TRBJ2-7
ASSVDGSGTYEQY
>TRBV7-9|TRBJ2-7
ASSLTYEQY
>TRBV11-1|TRBJ2-7
ASSLGSSYEQY
>TRBV2|TRBJ1-1
ASNTGQMNTEAF
>TRBV6-6|TRBJ1-4
ASSNRENEKLF
>TRBV11-2|TRBJ1-6
ASSSIRGQYNSPLH
>TRBV15|TRBJ1-5
ATSRELRTGGGQPQH
>TRBV20-1|TRBJ1-1
SASTGFGDTEAF
>TRBV6-4|TRBJ2-2
ASSDGTSAGELF
>TRBV15|TRBJ1-2
ATSKEITATGYT
>TRBV5-1|TRBJ2-7
ASKPLAGGYEQY
>TRBV10-3|TRBJ1-5
AISAGAGVGQPQH
>TRBV24-1|TRBJ2-1
ATSDYKNYNEQF
>TRBV23-1|TRBJ1-4
ASKTGPSEKLF
>TRBV21-1|TRBJ2-6
ASRYRGHGANVLT
>TRBV15|TRBJ1-1
ATSRGGGGNTEAF
>TRBV5-1|TRBJ2-3
ASSLGVPTDTQY
>TRBV19|TRBJ2-5
ASSILAGQETQY
>TRBV5-4|TRBJ1-2
ASRGQGAYYGYT
>TRBV6-4|TRBJ1-6
ASSDSSNSPLH
>TRBV18|TRBJ1-4
ASTNREKLF
>TRBV19|TRBJ2-2
ASSIGRAGRGTGELF
>TRBV20-1|TRBJ2-5
SARALETQY
>TRBV24-1|TRBJ2-7
ATSDSTGNEQY
>TRBV15|TRBJ1-5
ATSRDPGQGRRNQPQH
>TRBV18|TRBJ1-1
ASSPGQGANTEAF
>TRBV5-1|TRBJ1-1
ASSRGRMNTEAF
>TRBV27|TRBJ1-1
ASKLTPNTEAF
>TRBV29-1|TRBJ2-3
SARLAGGADTQY
>TRBV11-2|TRBJ1-4
ASSLGRDSNEKLF
>TRBV7-3|TRBJ2-2
ASSPSRGSTGELF
>TRBV5-4|TRBJ2-5
ASSLERGGETQY
>TRBV19|TRBJ2-2
ASSSRRTNTGELF
>TRBV4-2|TRBJ2-7
ASSQDSQRLYEQY
>TRBV12-5|TRBJ2-7
ASGPGQTYEQY
>TRBV12-3/TRBV12-4|TRBJ1-2
ASSFGSYGYT
>TRBV28|TRBJ2-7
ASSLGTGVPEQY
>TRBV27|TRBJ1-6
ASSLSTGANSPLH
>TRBV12-5|TRBJ2-5
ASGLDGTRQETQY
>TRBV7-7|TRBJ1-5
ASSPGQGAVNQPQH
>TRBV5-1|TRBJ2-2
ASSLERRGTGELF
>TRBV12-3/TRBV12-4|TRBJ1-1
ASSSKNTEAF